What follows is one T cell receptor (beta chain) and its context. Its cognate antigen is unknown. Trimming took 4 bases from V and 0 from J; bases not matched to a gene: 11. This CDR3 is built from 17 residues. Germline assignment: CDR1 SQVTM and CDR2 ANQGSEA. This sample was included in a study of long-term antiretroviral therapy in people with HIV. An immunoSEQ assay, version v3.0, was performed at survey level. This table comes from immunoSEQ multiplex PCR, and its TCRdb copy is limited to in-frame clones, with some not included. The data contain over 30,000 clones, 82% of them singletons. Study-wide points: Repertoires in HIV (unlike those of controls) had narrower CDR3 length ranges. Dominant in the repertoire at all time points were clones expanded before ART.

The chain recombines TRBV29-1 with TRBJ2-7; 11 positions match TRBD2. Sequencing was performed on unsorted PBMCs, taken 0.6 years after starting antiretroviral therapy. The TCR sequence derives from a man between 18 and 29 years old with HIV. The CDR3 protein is CSVAGTSGKRSSYEQYF. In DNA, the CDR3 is TGCAGCGTTGCCGGGACTAGCGGAAAAAGGAGCTCCTACGAGCAGTACTTC.